The 25 T cell receptor beta chains below were found in one sample sequenced in a study of T cell repertoires in cytomegalovirus infection. TCRdb reprocessed the reads via MiXCR and lists one record per CDR3 protein. Among under 200,000 distinct CDR3 sequences, approximately 17% were seen once, and the ten largest hold about 19%. Material: CD8+ T cells from PBMCs. These receptors all come from a human donor in good health (CMV status not recorded). Some clones in this sample may be carry-over from other donors' samples.

The CDR3 loop reads CASTLKTGRHDNEQFF. The CDR3 DNA follows: TGTGCCAGTACCTTGAAAACGGGACGACACGACAATGAGCAGTTCTTC. This sequence joins TRBV19 and TRBJ2-1; D possibly uses TRBD1 or TRBD2 (5 bases each). The CDR3 has 16 residues. The V gene lost 7 bases and the J gene lost 5 bases, with 21 bases spanning the gap. In germline, CDR1 is LNHDA, CDR2 SQIVND (reference sequence).

The chain combines TRBV28 with TRBJ2-7; TRBD1 might be the D (6 bases). V gave up 7 bases and J gave up 0 bases, with 16 bases separating them. CDR1 is MDHEN, CDR2 SYDVKM, per germline. This CDR3 has 15 amino acids. DNA for the CDR3: TGTGCCAGCACCCTTCAACAGGGAAACTCCTACGAGCAGTACTTC. It encodes CASTLQQGNSYEQYF.

A note on this clonotype: A junction boundary mismatches the germline segment, possibly from a read error. This chain links TRBV6-4 with TRBJ2-3; TRBD2 agrees at 12 bases. Looked up from germline, CDR1 is MRHNA and CDR2 is SNTAGT. The CDR3 extends over 16 amino acids. The CDR3 nucleotides read TGTGCCAGCCGTGATCCGACTAGCGGGAGCGTCTCTACGCAGTATTTT. Translated, it gives CASRDPTSGSVSTQYF.

The chain has TRBV7-9 and TRBJ2-1; perhaps TRBD1 as D (5 bases). Trimming removed 1 base from V and 5 bases from J, with 12 bases in between. Germline V lookup: CDR1 SEHNR, CDR2 FQNEAQ (reference sequence). The CDR3 runs to 15 residues. The CDR3 reads CASSLVGGRDNEQFF. As DNA, the CDR3 is TGTGCCAGCAGCTTAGTCGGCGGCAGGGACAATGAGCAGTTCTTC.

The chain has TRBV9 and TRBJ1-1; 10 bases fit TRBD1. Germline CDR1 is SGDLS and CDR2 is YYNGEE. After removal of 0 bases from V and 11 bases from J, the junction contained 10 bases not matched to a gene. This CDR3 region has 15 residues. The CDR3 spells CASSVGSGQGRDAFF. CDR3 DNA sequence: TGTGCCAGCAGCGTAGGATCGGGACAGGGGAGGGACGCTTTCTTT.

For this clonotype: One end of the junction is discordant with germline, which a read error may explain. The V and J genes are TRBV14 and TRBJ1-2; D is undetermined. Per germline, CDR1 SGHDN and CDR2 FVKESK. This CDR3 is built from 11 residues. This CDR3 reads CASSQGAVAAF. In nucleotides, the CDR3 is TGTGCCAGCAGCCAAGGGGCGGTGGCGGCCTTC.

Comment on this clonotype: One end of the junction is discordant with germline, which a read error may explain. This chain links TRBV27 with TRBJ2-7; 7 bases match TRBD2. CDR3 length equals 14 residues. Per germline, CDR1 MNHEY and CDR2 SMNVEV (reference sequence). The CDR3: CDSTLRAGVYEQYF. The CDR3 nucleotides are TGTGACAGCACCCTAAGGGCGGGAGTCTACGAGCAGTACTTC.

This clonotype turned up a few times. The J gene is TRBJ2-7, the V gene TRBV7-9; tentatively, D is TRBD1 or TRBD2 (6 bases each). Germline CDR1 reads SEHNR; CDR2 reads FQNEAQ (reference sequence). The length of the CDR3 is 13 residues. V was clipped by 8 bases and J by 1 base, with 12 bases between them. CDR3 in DNA: TGTGCCAGCTCGGGGGCAGGTTCCTACGAGCAGTACTTC. This codes for CASSGAGSYEQYF.

This rearrangement joins TRBV7-2 to TRBJ2-7; the match to TRBD1 covers 7 bases. Germline-derived CDR1 and CDR2 are SGHTA and FQGNSA. The CDR3 length is 15 residues. J gave up 4 bases and V 1 base, and 7 bases lay outside the gene matches. CDR3 sequence reads: CASSLVQQGDYEQYF. CDR3 nucleotides: TGTGCCAGCAGCTTAGTGCAGCAGGGGGATTACGAGCAGTACTTC. The full variable domain, its missing parts supplied by reference TRBV7-2 and TRBJ2-7, is GAGVSQSPSNKVTEKGKDVELRCDPISGHTALYWYRQSLGQGLEFLIYFQGNSAPDKSGLPSDRFSAERTGGSVSTLTIQRTQQEDSAVYLCASSLVQQGDYEQYFGPGTRLTVT.

This clonotype was detected only a few times. CDR3 sequence (DNA): TGTGCCAGCAGTTACTCGAGGAGTGGTACAGGGGGCACAGATACGCAGTATTTT. It codes for CASSYSRSGTGGTDTQYF. The rearrangement joins TRBV6-2 or TRBV6-3 to TRBJ2-3; 7 bases align to TRBD1. The junction had 10 bases not matched to a gene; V was cut back by 0 bases and J by 1 base. Germline CDR1 and CDR2: MNHEY and SVGEGT. The CDR3 extends over 18 amino acids.

The chain joins TRBV12-5 to TRBJ2-1; no clear D gene. CDR1 is LGHNT, CDR2 FRNRAP, per germline. Trimming removed 6 bases from V and 8 bases from J, with 14 bases in between. The CDR3 spans 13 residues. CDR3 coding DNA: TGTGCTAGTGGAAAAACGCTCCGGGATGAGCAGTTCTTC. This codes for CASGKTLRDEQFF.

The chain couples TRBV29-1 to TRBJ1-4, with a possible D match to TRBD1 (6 bases). CDR1 SQVTM and CDR2 ANQGSEA come from the germline V gene. The CDR3 runs 15 residues. Deletions cut 7 bases from V and 0 bases from J, with 15 bases between. CDR3 in amino acids: CSAQQGYATNEKLFF. CDR3 in DNA: TGCAGCGCTCAACAGGGTTATGCAACTAATGAAAAACTGTTTTTT. Full variable domain (missing parts from reference TRBV29-1 and TRBJ1-4): SAVISQKPSRDICQRGTSLTIQCQVDSQVTMMFWYRQQPGQSLTLIATANQGSEATYESGFVIDKFPISRPNLTFSTLTVSNMSPEDSSIYLCSAQQGYATNEKLFFGSGTQLSVL.

This rearrangement joins TRBV7-3 to TRBJ1-1; D unclear. Per germline, CDR1 SGHTA and CDR2 FQGTGA. The CDR3 length is 13 residues. V was clipped by 4 bases and J by 1 base, with 7 bases between them. This chain's CDR3 is CASSSIGNTEAFF. In DNA, the CDR3 is TGTGCCAGCAGCTCTATAGGGAACACTGAAGCTTTCTTT. Together with reference TRBV7-3 and TRBJ1-1, the CDR3 gives the full variable domain: GAGVSQTPSNKVTEKGKYVELRCDPISGHTALYWYRQSLGQGPEFLIYFQGTGAADDSGLPNDRFFAVRPEGSVSTLKIQRTERGDSAVYLCASSSIGNTEAFFGQGTRLTVV.

The table lists this clonotype with a few counts. The chain recombines TRBV19 with TRBJ2-1; D is uncertain. The CDR3 is 12 amino acids. CDR1 LNHDA and CDR2 SQIVND come from the germline V gene (reference sequence). V was pared by 6 bases and J by 6 bases, with 9 bases between. CDR3 nucleotides: TGTGCCAGTAGCTACCAATTCAATGAGCAGTTCTTC. Its translation is CASSYQFNEQFF.

The rearrangement links TRBV11-2 to TRBJ2-4, with D unresolved. From germline, CDR1 is SGHAT and CDR2 FQNNGV. Trimming took 5 bases from V and 1 from J, leaving 12 bases between them. The CDR3 runs 15 residues. CDR3 residues: CASSPSGRAKNIQYF. The CDR3 DNA follows: TGTGCCAGCAGCCCTTCGGGTCGGGCCAAAAACATTCAGTACTTC.

Remarks on this clonotype: It may be a read error: a sequence one base away is much more abundant. The V and J genes are TRBV28 and TRBJ2-2; no clear D gene. The V and J ends lost 2 bases and 5 bases respectively, with 6 bases between them. The CDR3 is 13 amino acids. Looked up from germline, CDR1 is MDHEN and CDR2 is SYDVKM. The DNA for the CDR3 is TGTGCCAGCAGTTTAATAGAGACCGGGGAGCTGTTTTTT. Residues: CASSLIETGELFF.

This clonotype was found a few times. The V gene is TRBV6-2 or TRBV6-3, the J gene TRBJ2-1, with 7 bases fitting TRBD2. Unmatched junction bases numbered 4, after V lost 2 bases and J lost 9 bases. Germline loops: CDR1 MNHEY, CDR2 SVGEGT. The CDR3 spans 13 residues. CDR3 sequence: CASSYHLAVEQFF. The CDR3 nucleotides are TGTGCCAGCAGTTACCATCTAGCGGTTGAGCAGTTCTTC.

This clonotype was observed many times. The chain carries TRBV7-9 and TRBJ1-2; 10 nucleotides align to TRBD1. V trimming: 6 bases; J trimming: 5 bases; junction bases outside the gene matches: 9. The CDR3 consists of 15 residues. CDR1 and CDR2 (germline): SEHNR, FQNEAQ (reference sequence). This CDR3 reads CASSYVGQGEYGYTF. The CDR3 DNA follows: TGTGCCAGCAGTTACGTCGGACAGGGGGAGTATGGCTACACCTTC. The variable domain in full, completed from reference TRBV7-9 and TRBJ1-2, reads DTGVSQNPRHKITKRGQNVTFRCDPISEHNRLYWYRQTLGQGPEFLTYFQNEAQLEKSRLLSDRFSAERPKGSFSTLEIQRTEQGDSAMYLCASSYVGQGEYGYTFGSGTRLTVV.

The chain links TRBV25-1 to TRBJ2-1; no definite D call. Trimming pared 8 bases from V and 12 bases from J, leaving 14 bases between. Looked up from germline, CDR1 is MGHDK and CDR2 is SYGVNS. The CDR3 covers 11 residues. The CDR3 region has the DNA TGTGCCAGCGGTGTAGGCCTCGGGCAGTTCTTC. Its translation: CASGVGLGQFF.

The chain has TRBV11-2 and TRBJ1-2, with 9 bases fitting TRBD1. J lost 2 bases, V lost 2 bases, and 0 bases had no gene match. CDR1 is SGHAT, CDR2 FQNNGV, per germline. The CDR3 has 14 residues. The CDR3 bases are TGTGCCAGCAGCTTAACAGGGGGCAACTATGGCTACACCTTC. The encoded protein is CASSLTGGNYGYTF. The full variable domain, with the rest looked up from reference TRBV11-2 and TRBJ1-2, is EAGVAQSPRYKIIEKRQSVAFWCNPISGHATLYWYQQILGQGPKLLIQFQNNGVVDDSQLPKDRFSAERLKGVDSTLKIQPAKLEDSAVYLCASSLTGGNYGYTFGSGTRLTVV.

This clonotype showed up just a few times. This sequence joins TRBV7-9 and TRBJ2-1, with a tentative D call TRBD2 (5 bases). The CDR3 runs 14 residues. Germline CDR1 reads SEHNR; CDR2 reads FQNEAQ (reference sequence). V was clipped by 6 bases and J by 6 bases, with 15 bases between them. CDR3 protein: CASRGRASVNEQFF. CDR3 sequence (DNA): TGTGCCAGCAGAGGGAGAGCGAGTGTCAATGAGCAGTTCTTC.

The chain couples TRBV10-2 to TRBJ2-1, with D perhaps TRBD2 (5 bases). CDR3 length: 15 amino acids. Germline values: CDR1 WSHSY, CDR2 SAAADI. V dropped 3 bases and J dropped 13 bases, with 22 bases sitting between them. The CDR3 nucleotides are TGCGCCAGCAGTGAACTCAGGTTAGGGATGGGAGTCCAGTTCTTC. Protein: CASSELRLGMGVQFF.

This clonotype was picked up a small number of times. The CDR3: CASSLVVGRDEAFF. The DNA for the CDR3 is TGTGCCAGCAGCTTAGTGGTCGGCAGGGATGAAGCTTTCTTT. The genes are TRBV7-9 and TRBJ1-1; D is perhaps TRBD1 (5 bases). Germline V lookup: CDR1 SEHNR, CDR2 FQNEAQ (reference sequence). This CDR3 comprises 14 residues. V gave up 1 base and J gave up 7 bases, with 13 bases separating them.

This chain connects TRBV12-3 or TRBV12-4 to TRBJ2-7, with D hard to call. Deletions cut 4 bases from V and 4 bases from J, with 11 bases between. This CDR3 is built from 13 residues. The CDR3 DNA sequence: TGTGCCAGCAGTTGTAACATCTGTTACGAGCAGTACTTC. This sequence encodes CASSCNICYEQYF.

The rearrangement uses TRBV7-2 and TRBJ2-5; 16 nucleotides align to TRBD2. Germline CDR1 and CDR2: SGHTA and FQGNSA. The CDR3 sequence is 18 residues long. The V segment lost 3 bases and the J segment 2 bases; nucleotides outside the gene matches: 6. This CDR3 reads CASSFPPGLAGGQETQYF. The CDR3 DNA reads TGTGCCAGCAGCTTCCCACCGGGACTAGCGGGAGGGCAAGAGACCCAGTACTTC.